Described below is a single T cell receptor (beta chain) sequence and its context. Its specificity is unknown. The data are from a study of T cells expressing NK-cell markers. Study-wide results and limits: Each of six donors carried dominant NKG2C+ clonotypes accounting for about 1.0-7.5% of CD8+ T cells.

Germline V lookup: CDR1 SGHRS, CDR2 YFSETQ. There are 17 residues in the CDR3. TCRdb processed the 5' RACE reads again and assigns one entry to each CDR3 protein, with no DNA. The listing contains about 260,000 distinct CDR3 sequences. The source is a woman aged 18 to 75 in good health. Input material: blood T cells: a sorted CD56 or NKG2C T cell subset, CD4+ or CD8+ T cells, or bulk PBMC T cells (not recorded which). The chain has TRBV5-1 and TRBJ1-6. The CDR3: CASSPARASPYNSPLHF.